This record covers a single T cell receptor beta chain. This entry is derived from a study of cytomegalovirus exposure and HLA in healthy donors. The CDR3 extends over 13 amino acids. Trimming took 5 bases from V and 2 from J; bases not matched to a gene: 5. Looked up from germline, CDR1 is GTSNPN and CDR2 is SVGIG (reference sequence). Libraries were prepared by immunoSEQ multiplex PCR; TCRdb keeps only in-frame clonotypes and omits some of them. Seen here are about 110,000 clones, 90% to 97% observed once, and the top ten hold roughly 0.67%. The receptor comes from a woman aged 18-29 years in good health and CMV-seronegative. The chain is built from TRBV30 and TRBJ1-1; TRBD1 agrees at 7 bases. The sequenced material came from PBMCs. The CDR3 loop reads CAWGTALNTEAFF. For the CDR3, the DNA is TGTGCCTGGGGGACAGCCTTAAACACTGAAGCTTTCTTT.